This T cell receptor (beta chain) was captured in a study of OX40 agonist ivuxolimab in advanced cancers. Broadly, across the study: Ivuxolimab, which targeted the costimulatory receptor OX40 (CD134), was an agonistic, fully human IgG2 monoclonal antibody. Three dose-escalation patients achieved partial responses, one with hepatocellular carcinoma and two with cutaneous melanoma. Intravenous ivuxolimab was administered to patients every 2 weeks at six dose levels: 0.01, 0.1, 0.3, 1.5, 3 and 10 mg/kg. Peripheral TCRbeta sequencing aimed to test whether ivuxolimab altered TCR sequence diversity and caused clonal T-cell expansion. Of the approximately 53 patients in dose escalation, about 20 had hepatocellular carcinoma, approximately 15 had melanoma, 9 had renal cell carcinoma and 9 had head and neck cancer. The paper describes the monotherapy dose-escalation part (N of about 47 patients) of the phase I trial of ivuxolimab. In the dose-escalation cohort, approximately 82% of patients were male, and the mean age was roughly 60 years, with a range of about 23 to 90. Prior anti-PD-1, anti-PD-L1 or anti-CTLA-4 therapy was permitted, and roughly two fifths of dose-escalation patients had received checkpoint inhibitors. What the research found in general, with its limitations: In the 0.1-3.0 mg/kg groups, partial responders were among the patients with the lowest normalized peripheral clonal expansion, particularly in CD8+ T cells. Low levels of normalized T-cell clonal expansion were also shown by some nonresponding patients. Clonal expansion of both CD4+ and CD8+ blood T cells was observed from baseline to week 6 at doses 0.1 to 3.0 mg/kg. After ivuxolimab, more expanded clones were found on average in CD8+ T cells than in CD4+ T cells. Antigen specificity was not determined for the clonally expanded peripheral T cells.

To sequence the TCRbeta CDR3 region, genomic DNA was isolated from the sorted cells. The immunoSEQ Assay was used for sequencing of TCRbeta CDR3 regions. TCRdb took this table from immuneACCESS and kept in-frame rearrangements with V and J called. Such tables lack part of the clones; where checked against another copy, unresolved V genes explain under half of the gap, and the rest is unexplained. Present in this sample are 70,000 to 90,000 clones, over 70% of which were seen just once. The ten largest clones add up to over 4% of the sample. The germline ends are 10 bases apart after V is trimmed by 1 base and J by 1 base. Spanning cysteine to phenylalanine, the CDR3 consists of 14 amino acids. Only CDR3 DNA is held: 42 bases, read in frame from base 1. CDR1 and CDR2 were assigned from the germline V gene (reference sequence) as GTSNPN and SVGIG. This clone was counted a few times. Its antigen has not been determined. Within one base of it there is no much larger clone, and no base qualities were kept.

The trial excluded patients who had a history of autoimmune disease or were on systemic immunosuppression. Peripheral blood for TCR sequencing was collected from all dose cohorts at baseline, on cycle 4 day 1, and on cycle 7 day 1. Samples were obtained from an open-label, multicenter, first-in-human phase I dose-escalation trial of ivuxolimab. Adults with locally advanced or metastatic melanoma, renal cell carcinoma, hepatocellular carcinoma or head and neck squamous cell carcinoma were enrolled in the trial. CD4+ and CD8+ T cells were sorted separately from peripheral blood before TCR sequencing.

This chain joins TRBV30 to TRBJ1-1, with the D gene too uncertain to name. The sample here was CD4+ or CD8+ T cells sorted from blood, taken in a trial of the OX40 agonist ivuxolimab. The receptor was isolated from an adult with an advanced solid tumor such as melanoma, head and neck, liver or kidney cancer. CDR3 sequence: CAWSALSPNTEAFF. At the DNA level, the sequence is TGTGCCTGGAGTGCTTTGAGTCCGAACACTGAAGCTTTCTTT.